Here is one T cell receptor (beta chain) with its context. Its antigen remains unidentified. An end of the junction differs from the germline gene, which may be a read error. TCRdb analysed the reads with MiXCR anew, one entry per CDR3 protein. Of roughly 860,000 distinct CDR3 sequences in the sample, approximately 32% were seen once. This sample was taken from a study of T cell repertoires in cytomegalovirus infection. Study context: Use of recently identified HLA-C-restricted and well-studied HLA-B-restricted CMV epitopes was part of the study. Matching HLA type and CMV infection were both indicated by public TCR beta signatures. Study-level points and caveats: Ex vivo, HLA-C-restricted CMV-specific TCR beta clonotypes prevailed over the rest of the response. Individuals carrying CMV plus the relevant HLA were identified by cumulative frequency of public TCR beta families.

From germline, CDR1 is SGHNT and CDR2 YYREEE (reference sequence). This CDR3 spans 18 amino acids. The source of this sequence is a human donor in good health (CMV status not recorded). Some clones in this sample may be carry-over from other donors' samples. Sequenced here: cultured CD8+ T cells from PBMCs, sampled from culture after CMV antigen stimulation. The chain joins TRBV5-4 to TRBJ1-3, with a possible D match to TRBD1 (6 bases). CDR3 sequence reads: CVSSLAPGRGGRGNTIYF. In DNA, the CDR3 is TGTGTCAGCAGCTTGGCCCCCGGTAGGGGGGGGAGAGGAAACACCATATATTTT.